Shown below are 17 T cell receptor beta chains from a single sample sequenced in a study of CD8+CD57+ T cells in acquired aplastic anemia (dated by TCRdb to 2016 to 2019). Flow cytometry had shown CD8+CD57+ cell expansion in the patients selected for sequencing. Sequencing was performed on an Illumina HiSeq 2000. Profiling of TCR beta VDJ combinations and CDR3 sequences used genomic DNA as the template. The public reads were run again by TCRdb, first through fastp at Q25 and then through MiXCR, and only productive beta chains were kept. Each record represents a unique CDR3 protein, reported with the most common genes and DNA among its rows. The sample table contains roughly 250,000 distinct CDR3 sequences; only one count was recorded for 65% to 90% of them. 40% to 50% of the sample comes from the top ten. Sequenced input: sorted CD4+, CD8+, or CD8+CD57+ T cells (not recorded which) from PBMCs. These receptors were taken from a human donor with aplastic anemia.

Comments on this clonotype: One end of the junction varies from germline; a read error may be responsible. The V gene is TRBV19, the J gene TRBJ2-3, with 9 bases matching TRBD2. The germline CDR1 and CDR2 sequences are LNHDA and SQIVND (reference sequence). The CDR3 is 14 residues long. The chain's CDR3 is CASSFTSGLTEQFF. Written as DNA, the CDR3 is TGTGCCAGTAGTTTCACTAGCGGGCTTACTGAGCAGTTTTTC. The full variable domain, with the rest looked up from reference TRBV19 and TRBJ2-3, is DGGITQSPKYLFRKEGQNVTLSCEQNLNHDAMYWYRQDPGQGLRLIYYSQIVNDFQKGDIAEGYSVSREKKESFPLTVTSAQKNPTAFYLCASSFTSGLTEQFFGPGTRLTVL.

The chain combines TRBV7-2 with TRBJ1-2, with a tentative D call TRBD1 (5 bases). Per the germline V gene, CDR1 is SGHTA and CDR2 is FQGNSA. Trimming removed 3 bases from V and 10 bases from J, with 24 bases in between. There are 16 residues in the CDR3. This CDR3 is CASSLARGAVDCDYTF. CDR3 bases: TGTGCCAGCAGCTTGGCAAGGGGCGCCGTCGATTGTGACTACACCTTC.

This clonotype was observed once. CDR3 in DNA: TGTGCCAGCAGCCTAGGGCTAACACGCGCCCCAGACGGCTACACCTTC. Amino acids: CASSLGLTRAPDGYTF. J is TRBJ1-2 and V is TRBV11-1; D unresolved. Germline V lookup: CDR1 SGHAT, CDR2 FQDESV (reference sequence). The CDR3 consists of 16 residues. V lost 5 bases to trimming and J lost 8 bases, with 24 bases between them.

The chain uses TRBV7-9 and TRBJ1-1; D unresolved. Germline lookup yields CDR1 SEHNR and CDR2 FQNEAQ (reference sequence). The CDR3 loop spans 15 amino acids. Trimming removed 5 bases from V and 14 bases from J, with 27 bases in between. The CDR3 sequence: CASSLTLSGNTESFF. The CDR3 DNA reads TGTGCCAGCAGCCTGACTCTGTCAGGCAACACTGAGTCCTTCTTT. The full variable domain, rest sourced from reference TRBV7-9 and TRBJ1-1, is DTGVSQNPRHKITKRGQNVTFRCDPISEHNRLYWYRQTLGQGPEFLTYFQNEAQLEKSRLLSDRFSAERPKGSFSTLEIQRTEQGDSAMYLCASSLTLSGNTESFFGQGTRLTVV.

V gene TRBV7-6 combines with J gene TRBJ1-1; a possible D gene is TRBD1 (6 bases). The V gene's germline CDR1 is SGHVS and CDR2 FNYEAQ. The V end was cut by 1 base, the J end by 9 bases, with 18 bases between. The CDR3 loop spans 15 amino acids. The CDR3 coding sequence is TGTGCCAGCAGCTTAGACCACGGGACAAAAGATAAAGCTTTCTTT. It codes for CASSLDHGTKDKAFF.

This chain links TRBV7-8 with TRBJ2-1; either TRBD1 or TRBD2 may fit D (6 bases each). Germline values: CDR1 SGHVS, CDR2 FQNEAQ. V was clipped by 5 bases and J by 10 bases, with 24 bases between them. This CDR3 spans 16 amino acids. The CDR3 loop is CASSLGGGNGQEEQFF. The CDR3 nucleotides read TGTGCCAGCAGCCTAGGGGGAGGAAACGGTCAGGAGGAGCAGTTCTTC.

On this clonotype itself: A read error may produce the germline difference seen at one junction end. The chain couples TRBV15 to TRBJ1-2; D may be TRBD1 (5 bases). The CDR3 totals 14 residues. Germline CDR1 LNHNV, CDR2 YYDKDF (reference sequence). CDR3 sequence reads: CATSGRGLAYGQSF. The CDR3 DNA follows: TGTGCCACCAGCGGCCGGGGCCTAGCCTATGGCCAGTCCTTC.

As concerns this clonotype: Here the CDR3 omits its conserved ending phenylalanine or tryptophan, so a read error is the likely source. No DNA is shown, since the ends of the CDR3 on it are uncertain; the CDR3 is the one TCRdb lists. The chain links TRBV9 to TRBJ2-3; no DNA check was done on the table's D call, TRBD1. The CDR3 contains 13 residues when both ends are counted. Germline CDR1 is SGDLS and CDR2 is YYNGEE. The CDR3 loop reads CASSDVRPQTPTI.

The rearrangement uses TRBV6-6 and TRBJ2-2; 11 bases align to TRBD2. Germline V gene data show CDR1 as MNHNY and CDR2 as SVGAGI (reference sequence). The CDR3 totals 14 residues. V was clipped by 7 bases and J by 7 bases; unmatched bases: 5. CDR3 bases: TGTGCCAGCATCCTAGCGGGAGGTGTCGGGGAGCTGTTTTTT. Residues: CASILAGGVGELFF.

A remark on this clonotype: Without the conserved terminal phenylalanine or tryptophan, this CDR3 likely stems from a read error. It is unclear where the CDR3 begins or ends on the DNA, so no DNA is shown, and the CDR3 is as TCRdb lists it. V usage is TRBV9 and J usage is TRBJ2-3. The CDR3 spans 12 amino acids, including both terminal residues. Germline V lookup: CDR1 SGDLS, CDR2 YYNGEE. The chain's CDR3 is CASSVDYLPNTL.

The genes are TRBV5-1 and TRBJ2-3; 10 bases map to TRBD1. V lost 0 bases to trimming and J lost 11 bases; unmatched junction nucleotides: 3. This CDR3 spans 13 amino acids. Germline V gives CDR1 SGHRS, CDR2 YFSETQ. The CDR3 bases are TGCGCCAGCAGCTTGGGGGACAGGGGTCTGCAGTATTTT. Translated: CASSLGDRGLQYF.

J is TRBJ2-1 and V is TRBV7-2; a possible D gene is TRBD2 (6 bases). Trimming took 4 bases from V and 16 from J, leaving 26 bases between them. Germline V CDR1 and CDR2: SGHTA, FQGNSA. The CDR3 is made up of 15 amino acids. The DNA of the CDR3 is TGTGCCAGCAGCTGGGGTGGAGGGGTAAACTATGGCCACTTCTTC. This sequence encodes CASSWGGGVNYGHFF.

Many counts were recorded for this clonotype. The chain uses TRBV3-1 and TRBJ2-1; 11 positions match TRBD1. With 6 bases clipped from V and 9 bases from J, the junction kept 13 bases outside the gene matches. The CDR3 loop spans 16 amino acids. Germline V lookup: CDR1 LGHDT, CDR2 YNNKEL (reference sequence). The CDR3 nucleotides read TGTGCCAGCAGTCCGTATTGGACAGGGGGCGGGAGTGAGCAGTTCTTC. Translating gives CASSPYWTGGGSEQFF.

As to this clonotype: Since the CDR3 does not end with the conserved phenylalanine or tryptophan, this likely comes from a read error. The DNA is left out, because the CDR3 cannot be placed on it with certainty; the CDR3 is given as TCRdb lists it. V and J are TRBV2 and TRBJ1-2. CDR1 SNHLY and CDR2 FYNNEI come from the germline V gene. The CDR3 has 16 amino acids, counting both end residues. This CDR3 reads CASSSRGRGLDYFYPC.

In regard to this clonotype: This CDR3 is missing its conserved last phenylalanine or tryptophan, likely due to a read error. The DNA is left out, because the CDR3 cannot be placed on it with certainty; the CDR3 is given as TCRdb lists it. CDR3 loop: CAISQGALNNQPQQFGD. The chain combines TRBV10-3 with TRBJ1-4; TRBD1 was called by the table and not checked on the DNA. The CDR3 is 17 residues long, ends included. CDR1 is ENHRY and CDR2 is SYGVKD in the germline V gene.

The chain links TRBV10-1 to TRBJ2-1, with unresolved D. Trimming removed 3 bases from V and 6 bases from J, with 15 bases in between. Germline V gene data show CDR1 as WNHNN and CDR2 as SYGVQD (reference sequence). The CDR3 is 15 amino acids. This CDR3 reads CASSERVEPSNEQFF. For the CDR3, the DNA is TGCGCCAGCAGTGAAAGAGTAGAACCGTCCAATGAGCAGTTCTTC.

As for this clonotype: The CDR3 does not end in the conserved phenylalanine or tryptophan, so this is likely a read error. The DNA is left out, because the CDR3 cannot be placed on it with certainty; the CDR3 is given as TCRdb lists it. V and J are TRBV7-3 and TRBJ2-7. The length of the CDR3 is 13 amino acids, counting both ends. Germline loops: CDR1 SGHTA, CDR2 FQGTGA. The CDR3 sequence is CASSPSTARTSYR.